Below are 18 T cell receptor beta chains sequenced from a single sample in a study of cytomegalovirus exposure and HLA in healthy donors. Produced via immunoSEQ multiplex PCR; TCRdb's table is partial and in-frame only. The table lists 110,000 to 150,000 clones, 84% of them singletons. The sequenced sample consisted of PBMCs. The receptor set was obtained from a woman in her twenties or thirties in good health and CMV-seronegative.

V is TRBV7-9 and J is TRBJ2-5; 8 nucleotides match TRBD2. The germline gives CDR1 SEHNR, CDR2 FQNEAQ (reference sequence). After removal of 1 base from V and 5 bases from J, the junction contained 9 bases not matched to a gene. The CDR3 extends over 16 amino acids. CDR3 in DNA: TGTGCCAGCAGCTTAGGGGCTAGCGGGCTCGGTGAGACCCAGTACTTC. The encoded protein is CASSLGASGLGETQYF. Full variable domain (remainder filled in from reference TRBV7-9 and TRBJ2-5): DTGVSQNPRHKITKRGQNVTFRCDPISEHNRLYWYRQTLGQGPEFLTYFQNEAQLEKSRLLSDRFSAERPKGSFSTLEIQRTEQGDSAMYLCASSLGASGLGETQYFGPGTRLLVL.

The chain joins TRBV19 to TRBJ1-6, with no clear D. There are 15 residues in the CDR3. Per germline, CDR1 LNHDA and CDR2 SQIVND (reference sequence). V gave up 1 base and J gave up 6 bases, with 10 bases separating them. This chain's CDR3 is CASSIAKVLNSPLHF. The CDR3, as DNA: TGTGCCAGTAGTATAGCTAAAGTCCTTAATTCACCCCTCCACTTT.

The gene calls are TRBV7-9 and TRBJ1-1; 8 positions agree with TRBD1. Germline-derived CDR1 and CDR2 are SEHNR and FQNEAQ (reference sequence). The CDR3 is made up of 15 amino acids. The junction had 1 base not matched to a gene; V was cut back by 1 base and J by 0 bases. The CDR3 here is CASSLGDRMNTEAFF. The CDR3 nucleotides read TGTGCCAGCAGCTTAGGGGACAGGATGAACACTGAAGCTTTCTTT.

There are a few counts of this clone. J is TRBJ1-1 and V is TRBV2; D is undetermined. Per germline, CDR1 SNHLY and CDR2 FYNNEI. The CDR3 contains 11 residues. Trimming took 5 bases from V and 5 from J, leaving 6 bases between them. The CDR3 DNA reads TGTGCCAGCAGTCAGAGGACTGAAGCTTTCTTT. As protein: CASSQRTEAFF.

This clone was picked up a small number of times. The chain links TRBV28 to TRBJ1-2, with D unresolved. V was pared by 1 base and J by 7 bases, with 7 bases between. CDR3 size: 12 residues. Per the germline V gene, CDR1 is MDHEN and CDR2 is SYDVKM. The DNA of the CDR3 is TGTGCCAGCAGTTTATCAAGGAGTGGCTACACCTTC. Its protein product is CASSLSRSGYTF.

The table lists this clone with a count of one. This chain connects TRBV27 to TRBJ2-7; 7 bases agree with TRBD1. Per the germline V gene, CDR1 is MNHEY and CDR2 is SMNVEV (reference sequence). This CDR3 has 16 amino acids. After removal of 6 bases from V and 2 bases from J, the junction contained 13 bases not matched to a gene. CDR3 sequence reads: CASSLLTPTGAYEQYF. The CDR3 coding sequence is TGTGCCAGCAGCCTACTAACGCCAACAGGGGCCTACGAGCAGTACTTC.

A few counts support this clone. This chain links TRBV10-3 with TRBJ2-7; TRBD1 might be the D (5 bases). In germline, CDR1 is ENHRY, CDR2 SYGVKD. The CDR3 totals 14 residues. The V end was cut by 6 bases, the J end by 3 bases, with 15 bases between. The CDR3 sequence: CAIRRDSFSYEQYF. The CDR3 DNA reads TGTGCCATCAGACGTGACAGTTTTAGCTACGAGCAGTACTTC.

The chain couples TRBV5-1 to TRBJ1-4; 8 nucleotides line up with TRBD1. The trim removed 4 bases at V and 7 bases at J, leaving 15 bases unmatched. Germline V gene lookup returns CDR1 SGHRS and CDR2 YFSETQ. The CDR3 totals 17 residues. The DNA of the CDR3 is TGCGCCAGCAGCGTTTCGGACCAGGGGGCGCGTGGTGAAAAACTGTTTTTT. Protein sequence: CASSVSDQGARGEKLFF.

This clone was detected a few times. This chain joins TRBV18 and TRBJ1-5; tentative D call: TRBD1 (6 bases). The CDR3 length is 13 residues. V was cut by 4 bases and J by 7 bases, with 11 bases left in between. CDR1 and CDR2 (germline): KGHSH, LQKENI. The CDR3 DNA reads as TGTGCCAGCTCACGAGAACAGGGACAGCCCCAGCATTTT. Protein sequence: CASSREQGQPQHF.

V usage is TRBV5-5 and J usage is TRBJ1-2; 7 bases align to TRBD1. The V segment lost 4 bases and the J segment 3 bases; nucleotides outside the gene matches: 9. This CDR3 is built from 15 residues. The V gene's germline CDR1 is SGHKS and CDR2 YYEKEE (reference sequence). The DNA of the CDR3 is TGTGCCAGCAGCCCCACACCCACAGGGGACTATGGCTACACCTTC. Amino acid sequence: CASSPTPTGDYGYTF.

The V call is TRBV4-2, the J call TRBJ2-1; 13 bases are shared with TRBD2. V dropped 5 bases and J dropped 3; count of bases not matched to a gene: 7. CDR1 LGHNA and CDR2 YNFKEQ come from the germline V gene. The CDR3 covers 17 residues. The CDR3 coding sequence is TGTGCCAGCAGCTCCACTAGCGGGGGGGCCTTCTACAATGAGCAGTTCTTC. Residues: CASSSTSGGAFYNEQFF.

This chain links TRBV28 with TRBJ2-3; D possibly corresponds to TRBD2 (7 bases). V lost 6 bases and J lost 2, with 12 bases in between. The CDR3 runs 14 residues. The V gene's germline CDR1 is MDHEN and CDR2 SYDVKM. CDR3 DNA: TGTGCCAGCAGCGAGGGGGGGGTCACAGATACGCAGTATTTT. This translates into CASSEGGVTDTQYF.

The chain joins TRBV5-4 to TRBJ2-2; D may be TRBD1 (6 bases). Deletions cut 0 bases from V and 3 bases from J, with 12 bases between. CDR1 is SGHNT, CDR2 YYREEE, per germline (reference sequence). CDR3 size: 16 residues. The CDR3 here is CASSLVAGADTGELFF. The CDR3, as DNA: TGTGCCAGCAGCTTGGTAGCAGGGGCCGACACCGGGGAGCTGTTTTTT.

This chain connects TRBV4-2 to TRBJ2-3; 7 bases are a match to TRBD2. The CDR3 totals 16 residues. Per germline, CDR1 LGHNA and CDR2 YNFKEQ. The trim removed 0 bases at V and 5 bases at J, leaving 8 bases unmatched. CDR3 bases: TGTGCCAGCAGCCAAGACGGCGCGGGGGAGAGAGATACGCAGTATTTT. Translation: CASSQDGAGERDTQYF.

The V gene is TRBV6-5, the J gene TRBJ1-2, with D tentatively TRBD1 (5 bases). CDR3 length: 12 residues. Germline lookup yields CDR1 MNHEY and CDR2 SVGAGI. V was pared by 8 bases and J by 2 bases, with 9 bases between. The CDR3 region has the DNA TGTGCCAGCGGGGCCCTGAACTATGGCTACACCTTC. Translated, it gives CASGALNYGYTF.

This clone turned up a few times. The rearrangement uses TRBV5-1 and TRBJ2-7, with no clear D. The ends were cut back, 7 bases at V and 1 base at J, with 12 bases in the middle. Germline CDR1 SGHRS, CDR2 YFSETQ. There are 13 residues in the CDR3. CDR3 nucleotide sequence: TGCGCCAGCTCGGTAGCCCGGTCCTACGAGCAGTACTTC. This gives the protein CASSVARSYEQYF.

This sequence joins TRBV5-4 and TRBJ2-5; perhaps TRBD2 as D (6 bases). The CDR3 sequence is 15 residues long. Trimming removed 4 bases from V and 4 bases from J, with 17 bases in between. Germline lookup yields CDR1 SGHNT and CDR2 YYREEE (reference sequence). The CDR3 sequence is CASSPTGGQIETQYF. CDR3 nucleotides: TGTGCCAGCAGCCCAACAGGAGGGCAGATAGAGACCCAGTACTTC.

The CDR3 sequence is CASSYSSPPQHF. DNA of the CDR3: TGTGCCAGCAGTTACTCGAGCCCGCCCCAGCATTTT. This chain links TRBV6-6 with TRBJ1-5; D not certain. Germline-derived CDR1 and CDR2 are MNHNY and SVGAGI (reference sequence). Between the trimmed V and J ends, which lost 0 bases and 9 bases, there was a span of 6 bases. The CDR3 loop spans 12 amino acids.